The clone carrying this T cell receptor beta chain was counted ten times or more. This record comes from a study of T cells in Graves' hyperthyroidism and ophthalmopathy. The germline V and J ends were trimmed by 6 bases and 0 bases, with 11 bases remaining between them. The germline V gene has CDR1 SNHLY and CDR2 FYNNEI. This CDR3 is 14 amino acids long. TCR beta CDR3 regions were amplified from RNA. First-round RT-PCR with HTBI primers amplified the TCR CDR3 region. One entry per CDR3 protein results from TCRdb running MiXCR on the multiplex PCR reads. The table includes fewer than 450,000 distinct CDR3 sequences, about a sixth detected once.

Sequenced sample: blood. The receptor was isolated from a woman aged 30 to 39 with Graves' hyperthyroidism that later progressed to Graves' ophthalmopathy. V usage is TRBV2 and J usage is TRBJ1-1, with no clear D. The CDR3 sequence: CASRAVEMNTEAFF. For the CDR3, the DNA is TGTGCCAGCAGGGCGGTTGAAATGAACACTGAAGCTTTCTTT.